A selection of T cell receptor beta chains follows, all from one sample in a study of cytomegalovirus exposure and HLA in healthy donors. Assay used: immunoSEQ multiplex PCR; TCRdb lists only in-frame clones, some missing. The sample has about 160,000 clones; around 83% are singletons. The sequenced sample consisted of PBMCs. All receptors come from a man in his fifties in good health and CMV-seropositive. Each CDR3 is given with its conserved first and last residue. A D gene is named only where the DNA matches it firmly. Clone size is not always given. Where it is, it says once, few, many or a class for expanded clones.

clone_size,j_call,v_call,d_call,cdr3_aa,cdr3_nt
NA,TRBJ2-7,TRBV29-1,TRBD1,CSVEERDRGTYEQYF,TGCAGCGTTGAGGAACGGGACAGGGGCACCTACGAGCAGTACTTC
NA,TRBJ2-5,TRBV5-1,TRBD1,CASSLGSQTGPKETQYF,TGCGCCAGCAGCTTGGGTAGCCAGACAGGGCCCAAAGAGACCCAGTACTTC
few,TRBJ2-2,TRBV28,TRBD2,CASTTAGTSGGAVGELFF,TGTGCCAGCACCACTGCCGGGACTAGCGGGGGGGCGGTCGGGGAGCTGTTTTTT
once,TRBJ2-1,TRBV27,NA,CASSQTHRGEQFF,TGTGCCAGCAGTCAAACCCACCGGGGTGAGCAGTTCTTC
NA,TRBJ2-7,TRBV19,TRBD1,CASSIGSGQGSYEQYF,TGTGCCAGTAGTATCGGATCGGGACAGGGGTCCTACGAGCAGTACTTC
NA,TRBJ1-1,TRBV6-6,NA,CASSYSNSVAVEAFF,TGTGCCAGCAGTTACTCGAATTCGGTAGCCGTTGAAGCTTTCTTT
NA,TRBJ1-5,TRBV7-2,NA,CASSLAYNGNQPQHF,TGTGCCAGCAGCTTAGCCTATAATGGCAATCAGCCCCAGCATTTT
NA,TRBJ2-3,TRBV7-3,NA,CASSFMAAGTDTQYF,TGTGCCAGCAGCTTTATGGCAGCGGGCACAGATACGCAGTATTTT
NA,TRBJ2-2,TRBV2,TRBD1,CASSGQGLSNTGELFF,TGTGCCAGCAGTGGACAGGGGCTATCGAACACCGGGGAGCTGTTTTTT
NA,TRBJ2-3,TRBV19,TRBD2,CASSELAGGLTDTQYF,TGTGCCAGTAGCGAACTAGCGGGGGGACTCACAGATACGCAGTATTTT
NA,TRBJ2-7,TRBV13,NA,CASSLGTGVNNEQYF,TGTGCCAGCAGCTTAGGGACAGGCGTAAATAACGAGCAGTACTTC
NA,TRBJ2-5,TRBV19,TRBD2,CASSGGLAQETQYF,TGTGCCAGTAGTGGAGGACTAGCGCAAGAGACCCAGTACTTC
NA,TRBJ1-2,TRBV5-6,NA,CASSLAGGEGYTF,TGTGCCAGCAGCTTGGCGGGGGGGGAAGGCTACACCTTC
NA,TRBJ1-2,TRBV7-2,NA,CASSLATGYRNYGYTF,TGTGCCAGCAGCTTAGCTACAGGGTACAGGAACTATGGCTACACCTTC
NA,TRBJ2-1,TRBV6-7,NA,CASSYHVGRGYNEQFF,TGTGCCAGCAGTTACCACGTTGGAAGGGGATACAATGAGCAGTTCTTC
NA,TRBJ1-1,TRBV6-1,NA,CASSLGGAGGAFF,TGTGCCAGCAGTTTGGGGGGGGCAGGAGGAGCTTTCTTT
NA,TRBJ1-5,TRBV18,TRBD1,CASSQTGAGQPQHF,TGTGCCAGCTCACAGACAGGGGCGGGTCAGCCCCAGCATTTT
NA,TRBJ2-3,TRBV5-8,NA,CASSLALSTDTQYF,TGTGCCAGCAGCTTGGCCTTGTCCACAGATACGCAGTATTTT
NA,TRBJ2-7,TRBV27,NA,CASSASGLAYEQYF,TGTGCCAGCAGTGCATCGGGGTTAGCCTACGAGCAGTACTTC
NA,TRBJ1-5,TRBV2,TRBD1,CASRPGTENQPQHF,TGTGCCAGCAGACCCGGGACAGAGAATCAGCCCCAGCATTTT
NA,TRBJ1-5,TRBV28,NA,CASNNLRVTSNQPQHF,TGTGCCAGCAATAATCTCAGGGTTACAAGCAATCAGCCCCAGCATTTT
NA,TRBJ2-7,TRBV5-1,NA,CASQASGIYEQYF,TGCGCCAGCCAGGCCTCTGGCATCTACGAGCAGTACTTC
NA,TRBJ2-3,TRBV7-8,NA,CASSLGVLERTDTQYF,TGTGCCAGCAGCTTAGGAGTATTAGAACGCACAGATACGCAGTATTTT
NA,TRBJ2-5,TRBV7-9,TRBD2,CASSLVLAEQETQYF,TGTGCCAGCAGCTTAGTTCTAGCGGAGCAAGAGACCCAGTACTTC
NA,TRBJ2-1,TRBV30,NA,CAWSISSNEQFF,TGTGCCTGGAGTATCAGTTCCAATGAGCAGTTCTTC
NA,TRBJ2-7,TRBV27,TRBD1,CASSSPGQGTYEQYF,TGTGCCAGCAGTTCACCGGGACAGGGGACCTACGAGCAGTACTTC
NA,TRBJ1-2,TRBV5-6,TRBD1,CASSLGQGGGYTF,TGTGCCAGCAGCCTAGGACAGGGAGGTGGCTACACTTTC
NA,TRBJ1-1,TRBV7-9,NA,CSSSRYPNEAFF,TGTTCCAGCAGCCGCTACCCTAATGAAGCTTTCTTT
NA,TRBJ2-7,TRBV7-2,TRBD2,CASSSPPGLAGVASYEQYF,TGTGCCAGCAGCTCCCCCCCGGGACTAGCGGGGGTCGCCTCCTACGAGCAGTACTTC
NA,TRBJ2-7,TRBV5-1,TRBD2,CASRAGVSSYEQYF,TGCGCCAGCAGAGCGGGGGTGTCCTCCTACGAGCAGTACTTC
once,TRBJ1-1,TRBV27,NA,CASSLGHRVEMTEAFF,TGTGCCAGCAGTTTGGGCCACAGGGTGGAGATGACTGAAGCTTTCTTT
NA,TRBJ2-3,TRBV4-1,TRBD2,CASSHHPGGLATQYF,TGCGCCAGCAGCCATCACCCTGGGGGACTAGCCACGCAGTATTTT
NA,TRBJ2-7,TRBV7-8,TRBD2,CASSSPSGRASNVYF,TGTGCCAGCAGCTCCCCTAGCGGGAGGGCGTCCAACGTGTACTTC
NA,TRBJ1-6,TRBV18,NA,CASSLQGPPLHF,TGTGCCAGCTCACTACAGGGCCCACCCCTCCACTTT